This T cell receptor (beta chain) was captured in a study of cytomegalovirus exposure and HLA in healthy donors. About the research overall: Later analysis reported that the roughly 120 validation repertoires shared the platform of the 500 to 750 first-cohort repertoires.

To note about this clone: Antigen: not known.

From germline, CDR1 is MNHNS and CDR2 SASEGT. The CDR3 sequence is 15 residues long. After removal of 4 bases from V and 13 bases from J, the junction contained 10 bases not matched to a gene. Study-level results: CMV antigen specificity of a few CMV-associated chains was confirmed in vitro. Rarity held for most TCR sequences, but there were some public TCRs that occurred in many donors. According to a subsequent analysis, TCR clusters identified in the first cohort showed a tendency to co-occur across the 120 validation repertoires.

The repertoire was sequenced with immunoSEQ multiplex PCR; TCRdb's copy has only in-frame clones and lacks some. The data contain 160,000 or so clones, just under 90% of them singletons. The chain links TRBV6-1 to TRBJ1-6; 10 bases map to TRBD1. The receptor comes from a woman aged 25 to 39 in good health and CMV-seronegative. The sample comprised PBMCs. The chain's CDR3 is CASSGPGQGISPLHF. Here the CDR3 DNA reads TGTGCCAGCAGTGGACCGGGACAGGGGATCTCGCCCCTCCACTTT.